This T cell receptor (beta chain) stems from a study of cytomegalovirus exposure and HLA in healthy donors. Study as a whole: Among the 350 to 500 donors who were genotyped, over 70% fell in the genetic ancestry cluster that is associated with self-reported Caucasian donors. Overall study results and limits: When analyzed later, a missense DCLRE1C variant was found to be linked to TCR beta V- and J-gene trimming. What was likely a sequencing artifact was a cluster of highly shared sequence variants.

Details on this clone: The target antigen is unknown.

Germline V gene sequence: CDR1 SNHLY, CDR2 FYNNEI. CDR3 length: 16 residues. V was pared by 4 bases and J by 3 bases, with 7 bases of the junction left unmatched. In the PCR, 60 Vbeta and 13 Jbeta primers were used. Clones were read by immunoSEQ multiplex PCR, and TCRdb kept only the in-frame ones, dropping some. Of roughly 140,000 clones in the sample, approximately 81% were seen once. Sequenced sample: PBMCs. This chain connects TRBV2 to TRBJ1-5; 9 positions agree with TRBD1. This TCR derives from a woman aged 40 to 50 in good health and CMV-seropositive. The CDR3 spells CASSAPGTGINQPQHF. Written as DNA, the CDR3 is TGTGCCAGCAGTGCCCCCGGGACAGGGATCAATCAGCCCCAGCATTTT.